This T cell receptor (beta chain) was observed in a study of cytomegalovirus exposure and HLA in healthy donors. Overall study context: Sequencing of 150 million to 200 million T cells in an earlier analysis found around 120 million unique TCR beta sequences. Study conclusions and caveats: Looking again later, the authors saw that most CMV-associated TCR beta chains seemed HLA-restricted. The likely explanation for a cluster of highly shared sequence variants was sequencing artifact. Available immune exposure information was restricted to CMV serostatus only.

With 60 Vbeta and 13 Jbeta primers, the PCR was carried out. TCRdb's table, derived via immunoSEQ multiplex PCR, lists solely in-frame clones and lacks some. Among some 140,000 clones, 60% to 80% were seen once, and the ten largest hold roughly 1%. This clone was seen a few times. Its antigen is still unknown. The sequence derives from a man between 18 and 35 years old in good health and CMV-seronegative. The sample comprised PBMCs.

The CDR3, as DNA: TGTGCCAGCAGCTTAGGTAACAGAGAAGCTTTCTTT. Its protein is CASSLGNREAFF. The chain employs TRBV7-9 and TRBJ1-1, with D hard to call. In germline, CDR1 is SEHNR, CDR2 FQNEAQ (reference sequence). V was pared by 1 base and J by 8 bases, with 8 bases between. The CDR3 is made up of 12 amino acids.